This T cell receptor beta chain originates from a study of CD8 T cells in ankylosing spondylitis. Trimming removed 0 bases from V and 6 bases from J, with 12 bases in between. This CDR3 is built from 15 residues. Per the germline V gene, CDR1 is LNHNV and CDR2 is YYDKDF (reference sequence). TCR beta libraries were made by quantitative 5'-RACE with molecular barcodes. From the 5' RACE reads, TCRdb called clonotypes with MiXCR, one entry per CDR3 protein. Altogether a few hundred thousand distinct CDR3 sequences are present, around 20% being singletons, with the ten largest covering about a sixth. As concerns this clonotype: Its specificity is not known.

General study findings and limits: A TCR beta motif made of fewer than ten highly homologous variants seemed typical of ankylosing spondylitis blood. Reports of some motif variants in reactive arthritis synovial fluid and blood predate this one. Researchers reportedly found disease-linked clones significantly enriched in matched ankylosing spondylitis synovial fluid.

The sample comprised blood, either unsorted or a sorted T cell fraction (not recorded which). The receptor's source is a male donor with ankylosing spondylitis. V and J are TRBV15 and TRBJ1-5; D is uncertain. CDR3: CATSRDGRMGQPQHF. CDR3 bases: TGTGCCACCAGCAGAGATGGGAGAATGGGTCAGCCCCAGCATTTT.